This T cell receptor (beta chain) was found in a study of T cell changes during pregnancy in multiple sclerosis. Clones were sequenced by immunoSEQ multiplex PCR, and TCRdb holds only the in-frame ones, with some missing. The sample has roughly 89,000 clones; 94% are singletons. Trimming took off 0 bases at V and 6 bases at J, with 11 bases between the two ends. CDR3 size: 14 residues. CDR1 is SGDLS, CDR2 YYNGEE, per germline. The TCR sequence derives from a female donor with multiple sclerosis, enrolled in a pregnancy study. The J gene is TRBJ2-3, the V gene TRBV9; possible D gene TRBD1, 5 bases. Sequenced material: peripheral blood, taken in the third trimester of pregnancy. DNA for the CDR3: TGTGCCAGCAGCGTAGCCGCGCAGGGCGATACGCAGTATTTT. Residues: CASSVAAQGDTQYF.